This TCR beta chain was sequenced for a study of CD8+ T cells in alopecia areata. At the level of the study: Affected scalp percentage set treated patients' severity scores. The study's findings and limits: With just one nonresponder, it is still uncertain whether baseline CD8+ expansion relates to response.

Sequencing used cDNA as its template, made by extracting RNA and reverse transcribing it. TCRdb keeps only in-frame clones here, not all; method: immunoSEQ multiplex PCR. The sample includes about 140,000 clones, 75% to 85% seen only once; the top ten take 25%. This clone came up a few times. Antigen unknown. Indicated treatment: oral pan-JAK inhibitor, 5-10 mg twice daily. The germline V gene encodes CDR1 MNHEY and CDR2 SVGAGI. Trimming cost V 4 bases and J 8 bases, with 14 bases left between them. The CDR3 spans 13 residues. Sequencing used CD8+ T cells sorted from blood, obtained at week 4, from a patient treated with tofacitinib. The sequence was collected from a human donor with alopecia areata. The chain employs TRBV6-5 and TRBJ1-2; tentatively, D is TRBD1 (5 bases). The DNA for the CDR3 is TGTGCCAGCAGTTCCCCCGGGGCGTGGGGCTACACCTTC. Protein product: CASSSPGAWGYTF.